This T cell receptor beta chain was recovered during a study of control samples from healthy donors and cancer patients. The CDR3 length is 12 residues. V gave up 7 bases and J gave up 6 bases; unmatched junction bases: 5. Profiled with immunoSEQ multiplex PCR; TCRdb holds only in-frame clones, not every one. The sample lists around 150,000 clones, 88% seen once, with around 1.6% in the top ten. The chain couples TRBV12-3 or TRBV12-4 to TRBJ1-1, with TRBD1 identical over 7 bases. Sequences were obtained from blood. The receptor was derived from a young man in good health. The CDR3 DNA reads TGTGCCAGCACCCAGGGGGTAGCTGAAGCTTTCTTT. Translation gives CASTQGVAEAFF.